These 15 T cell receptor beta chains came from one sample sequenced in a study of radiation and T cells in renal cell carcinoma. As to time point: blood 2 weeks post-SBRT. As to treatment: 15 Gy SBRT to primary tumor, nephrectomy 4 weeks later. Sequenced by immunoSEQ multiplex PCR; TCRdb stores in-frame clones only, minus some. The sample gives 120,000 or so clones, around nine tenths of which show up once; about 5.6% is in the top ten. The sample in question was blood, obtained from a patient whose treatment included radiotherapy and nephrectomy. The receptors shown here come from a woman between 65 and 79 years old with renal cell carcinoma.

This chain connects TRBV5-1 to TRBJ2-5; 9 bases match TRBD2. After removal of 0 bases from V and 5 bases from J, the junction contained 2 bases not matched to a gene. Germline CDR1 is SGHRS and CDR2 is YFSETQ. This CDR3 comprises 14 residues. CDR3 sequence reads: CASSLESGGETQYF. In DNA form, the CDR3 reads TGCGCCAGCAGCTTGGAAAGCGGGGGGGAGACCCAGTACTTC.

V usage is TRBV6-1 and J usage is TRBJ2-5; perhaps D is TRBD1 or TRBD2 (5 bases each). This CDR3 region has 14 residues. Trimming stripped 8 bases from V and 7 bases from J, with 20 bases between. In germline, CDR1 is MNHNS, CDR2 SASEGT. The CDR3 spells CASVGTSASGTQYF. The CDR3 DNA is TGTGCCAGCGTGGGGACCAGTGCATCTGGGACCCAGTACTTC.

This rearrangement joins TRBV10-3 to TRBJ1-2; 9 nucleotides match TRBD1. J was trimmed by 0 bases and V by 0 bases; bases with no gene match: 14. This CDR3 is built from 20 residues. The V gene's germline CDR1 is ENHRY and CDR2 SYGVKD. DNA for the CDR3: TGTGCCATCAGTGAGTCGGTGACAGGGGGAGGAAGATTACCTAACTATGGCTACACCTTC. Residues: CAISESVTGGGRLPNYGYTF.

This chain links TRBV9 with TRBJ2-7; no reliable D call. Germline V CDR1 and CDR2: SGDLS, YYNGEE. With 0 bases removed from V and 2 bases from J, the gap between germline ends came to 15 bases. The CDR3 has 16 residues. The CDR3 region is CASSVVGSLAPYEQYF. CDR3 sequence (DNA): TGTGCCAGCAGCGTAGTTGGCTCCTTGGCGCCCTACGAGCAGTACTTC.

J is TRBJ1-1 and V is TRBV29-1; TRBD1 aligns across 7 bases. The CDR3 spans 13 residues. V dropped 7 bases and J dropped 0; count of bases not matched to a gene: 5. Germline loops: CDR1 SQVTM, CDR2 ANQGSEA. The CDR3 region has the DNA TGCAGCGCCGAAGACAGGGTGAACACTGAAGCTTTCTTT. Translation gives CSAEDRVNTEAFF.

J is TRBJ2-3 and V is TRBV7-2; 11 bases are shared with TRBD2. Germline lookup yields CDR1 SGHTA and CDR2 FQGNSA. The CDR3 is 16 amino acids. Trimming cost V 4 bases and J 1 base; bases outside gene matches: 4. The CDR3 here is CASSSPTSGGTDTQYF. The CDR3 DNA reads as TGTGCCAGCAGCTCGCCGACTAGCGGGGGCACAGATACGCAGTATTTT.

The rearrangement links TRBV27 to TRBJ2-7; 10 nucleotides align to TRBD1. The V gene end was trimmed by 5 bases and the J gene end by 1 base; junction bases not matched to a gene: 5. The germline gives CDR1 MNHEY, CDR2 SMNVEV (reference sequence). This CDR3 is 15 amino acids long. The CDR3 DNA follows: TGTGCCAGCAGTCGACAGGGGGCTGGTTCCTACGAGCAGTACTTC. This codes for CASSRQGAGSYEQYF.

The J gene is TRBJ1-2, the V gene TRBV6-1; 8 bases agree with TRBD1. CDR1 is MNHNS and CDR2 is SASEGT in the germline V gene. Trimming cost V 1 base and J 13 bases; bases outside gene matches: 5. The CDR3 contains 12 residues. The CDR3 DNA reads as TGTGCCAGCAGTGAAGGGGGACAGGTCAGCACCTTC. Its translation is CASSEGGQVSTF.

The chain has TRBV14 and TRBJ2-7, with a tentative D call TRBD2 (6 bases). This CDR3 is 10 amino acids long. Germline-derived CDR1 and CDR2 are SGHDN and FVKESK. Trimming stripped 4 bases from V and 9 bases from J, with 7 bases between. The CDR3 DNA sequence: TGTGCCAGCAGCCTGGAGGGGCAGTACTTC. Translating it yields CASSLEGQYF.

V usage is TRBV5-4 and J usage is TRBJ2-1, with 7 bases lining up with TRBD2. With V trimmed by 2 bases and J by 10 bases, 15 bases remained unmatched. Per the germline V gene, CDR1 is SGHNT and CDR2 is YYREEE (reference sequence). The CDR3 has 16 amino acids. CDR3 residues: CASSFELAGVRGEQFF. In DNA, the CDR3 is TGTGCCAGCAGCTTTGAGCTCGCGGGGGTAAGAGGGGAGCAGTTCTTC.

The chain has TRBV27 and TRBJ1-6, with D possibly being TRBD1 (6 bases). V lost 7 bases to trimming and J lost 10 bases, with 14 bases between them. This CDR3 comprises 13 residues. The germline V gene has CDR1 MNHEY and CDR2 SMNVEV (reference sequence). CDR3 nucleotides: TGTGCCAGCAAAGAGGGGGTAAAATCACCCCTCCACTTT. Protein product: CASKEGVKSPLHF.

In DNA, the CDR3 is TGTGCCAGCAGCTCAGTACCTGGGACTAGCTTAGGCAATGAGCAGTTCTTC. It yields the protein CASSSVPGTSLGNEQFF. The V call is TRBV7-8, the J call TRBJ2-1; TRBD2 matches at 9 bases. Germline assignment: CDR1 SGHVS and CDR2 FQNEAQ. CDR3 length: 17 residues. The V segment lost 4 bases and the J segment 6 bases; nucleotides outside the gene matches: 13.

The chain employs TRBV5-6 and TRBJ1-1; D unresolved. V dropped 1 base and J dropped 9 bases, with 16 bases sitting between them. This CDR3 comprises 14 residues. Germline V gene data show CDR1 as SGHDT and CDR2 as YYEEEE. The CDR3 nucleotides read TGTGCCAGCAGCTTGTCCGTCCCACCTAAACAAGCTTTCTTT. Its protein product is CASSLSVPPKQAFF.

V is TRBV15 and J is TRBJ2-4; D is unclear. CDR1 is LNHNV, CDR2 YYDKDF, per germline (reference sequence). CDR3 size: 15 residues. V was shortened by 1 base and J by 5 bases, with 12 bases between the two germline ends. As DNA, the CDR3 is TGTGCCACCAGCAGAGCACGGGTCACGGAAAACATTCAGTACTTC. Amino acid sequence: CATSRARVTENIQYF.

The chain recombines TRBV2 with TRBJ2-1; no definite D call. The CDR3 is 14 amino acids. The germline V gene encodes CDR1 SNHLY and CDR2 FYNNEI. Between the trimmed V and J ends, which lost 3 bases and 6 bases, there was a span of 12 bases. The CDR3 reads CASSDRGAFNEQFF. In DNA, the CDR3 is TGTGCCAGCAGTGATCGCGGAGCGTTCAATGAGCAGTTCTTC. Supplemented by reference TRBV2 and TRBJ2-1, the full variable domain reads EPEVTQTPSHQVTQMGQEVILRCVPISNHLYFYWYRQILGQKVEFLVSFYNNEISEKSEIFDDQFSVERPDGSNFTLKIRSTKLEDSAMYFCASSDRGAFNEQFFGPGTRLTVL.